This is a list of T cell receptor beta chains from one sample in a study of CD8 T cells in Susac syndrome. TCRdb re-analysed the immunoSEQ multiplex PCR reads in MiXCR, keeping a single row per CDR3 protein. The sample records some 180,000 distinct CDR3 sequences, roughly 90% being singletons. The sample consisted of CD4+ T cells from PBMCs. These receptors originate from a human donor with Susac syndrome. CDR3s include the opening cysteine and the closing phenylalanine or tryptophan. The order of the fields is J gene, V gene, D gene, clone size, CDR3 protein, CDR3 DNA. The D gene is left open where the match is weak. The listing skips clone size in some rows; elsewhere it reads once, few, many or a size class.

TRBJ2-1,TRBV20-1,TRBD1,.,CSAIPGQGANEQFF,TGCAGTGCGATACCGGGACAGGGGGCGAATGAGCAGTTCTTC
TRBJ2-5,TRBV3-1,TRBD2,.,CASSPLAGLTQETQYF,TGTGCCAGCAGCCCCCTAGCGGGGTTAACCCAAGAGACCCAGTACTTC
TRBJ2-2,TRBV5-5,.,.,CASSQDSEVLFF,TGTGCCAGCAGCCAAGATTCTGAGGTGCTGTTTTTT
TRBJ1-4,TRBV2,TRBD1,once,CAGIRDRGEKLFF,TGTGCCGGTATCCGGGACAGAGGTGAAAAACTGTTTTTT
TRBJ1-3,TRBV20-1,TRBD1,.,CSAGTGGIGNTIYF,TGCAGTGCGGGAACAGGGGGAATTGGAAACACCATATATTTT
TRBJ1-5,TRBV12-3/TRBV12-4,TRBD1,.,CASSQDRVKSNQPQHF,TGTGCCAGCAGTCAGGACAGGGTTAAGAGCAATCAGCCCCAGCATTTT
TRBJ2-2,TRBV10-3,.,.,CAIRAIGVPGELFF,TGTGCCATAAGAGCGATTGGGGTCCCCGGGGAGCTGTTTTTT
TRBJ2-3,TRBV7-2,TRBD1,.,CASSPQPRGYGDTQYF,TGTGCCAGCAGCCCCCAACCCAGGGGGTATGGGGATACGCAGTATTTT
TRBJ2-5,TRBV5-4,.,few,CASSLTSSVEATQYF,TGTGCCAGCAGCTTAACCTCAAGCGTGGAGGCGACCCAGTACTTC
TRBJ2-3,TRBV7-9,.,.,CASSRRTLTDTQYF,TGTGCCAGCAGTCGCCGGACTCTCACAGATACGCAGTATTTT
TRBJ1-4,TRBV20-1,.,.,CSARAAGRTYNEKLFF,TGCAGTGCTAGAGCCGCGGGCAGAACTTACAATGAAAAACTGTTTTTT
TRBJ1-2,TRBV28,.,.,CASRPRTPNNYGYTF,TGTGCCAGCAGGCCGAGGACACCTAATAACTATGGCTACACCTTC
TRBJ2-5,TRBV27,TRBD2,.,CASGISSGSKTQYF,TGTGCCAGCGGAATCTCTAGCGGGAGTAAGACCCAGTACTTC
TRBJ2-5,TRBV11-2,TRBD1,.,CASKGASGETQYF,TGTGCCAGCAAGGGGGCGTCGGGGGAGACCCAGTACTTC
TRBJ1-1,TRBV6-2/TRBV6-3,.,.,CASRQETGEAFF,TGTGCCAGCAGACAGGAAACGGGTGAAGCTTTCTTT
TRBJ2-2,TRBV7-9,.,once,CASSLRVAGELFF,TGTGCCAGCAGCTTACGGGTGGCCGGGGAGCTGTTTTTT
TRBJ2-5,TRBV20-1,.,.,CSATNPKNQETQYF,TGCAGTGCTACTAATCCTAAGAACCAAGAGACCCAGTACTTC
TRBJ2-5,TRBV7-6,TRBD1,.,CASSRDRGRQETQYF,TGTGCCAGCAGCCGGGACAGGGGGCGCCAAGAGACCCAGTACTTC
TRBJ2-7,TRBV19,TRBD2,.,CASSRVAGDEQYF,TGTGCCAGTAGTAGGGTAGCGGGAGACGAGCAGTACTTC
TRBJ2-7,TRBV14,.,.,CASSQVPAKGQYF,TGTGCCAGCAGCCAAGTCCCCGCCAAAGGGCAGTACTTC
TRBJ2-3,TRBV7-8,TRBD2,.,CASSPLAGKVDTQYF,TGTGCCAGCAGCCCACTAGCGGGAAAGGTGGATACGCAGTATTTT
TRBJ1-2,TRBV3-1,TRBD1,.,CASSQSIGTGVMGYTF,TGTGCCAGCAGCCAATCAATCGGGACAGGCGTTATGGGCTACACCTTC
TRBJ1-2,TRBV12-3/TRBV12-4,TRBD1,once,CASSLALPQQGAYGYTF,TGTGCCAGCAGTTTAGCCTTACCTCAACAGGGGGCCTATGGCTACACCTTC
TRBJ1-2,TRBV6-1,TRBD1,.,CASKGSTGEHGYTF,TGTGCCAGCAAAGGGTCGACAGGGGAACATGGCTACACCTTC
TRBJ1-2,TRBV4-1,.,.,CASSPAGRNNYGYTF,TGCGCCAGCAGCCCGGCGGGACGGAATAACTATGGCTACACCTTC
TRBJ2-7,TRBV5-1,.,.,CASSLVQSSYEQYF,TGCGCCAGCAGCTTGGTACAGAGCTCCTACGAGCAGTACTTC
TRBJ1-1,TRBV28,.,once,CASSQVRNTEAFF,TGTGCCAGCAGCCAAGTAAGGAACACTGAAGCTTTCTTT
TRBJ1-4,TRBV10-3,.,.,CAIRTEPGQGEKLFF,TGTGCCATCAGGACAGAGCCGGGACAAGGTGAAAAACTGTTTTTT
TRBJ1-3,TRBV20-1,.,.,CSARDTGSGNTIYF,TGCAGTGCTAGAGATACCGGCTCTGGAAACACCATATATTTT
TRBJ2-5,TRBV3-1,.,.,CASSSNGGTQYF,TGTGCCAGCAGCTCAAATGGGGGGACCCAGTACTTC
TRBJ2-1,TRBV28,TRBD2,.,CASSSGTSGRASYNEQFF,TGTGCCAGCAGTTCCGGGACTAGCGGGAGGGCTTCCTACAATGAGCAGTTCTTC
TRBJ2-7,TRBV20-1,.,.,CSASAPGRPTDEQYF,TGCAGTGCTAGTGCCCCGGGACGACCTACGGACGAGCAGTACTTC
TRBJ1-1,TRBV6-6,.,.,CASSYGGSYDTEAFF,TGTGCCAGCAGTTACGGGGGGAGTTACGACACTGAAGCTTTCTTT
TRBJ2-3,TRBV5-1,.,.,CASSLASPDADTQYF,TGCGCCAGCAGCTTGGCGTCACCCGATGCAGATACGCAGTATTTT
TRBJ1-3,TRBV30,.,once,CAWNAGPGNTIYF,TGTGCCTGGAATGCAGGACCTGGAAACACCATATATTTT
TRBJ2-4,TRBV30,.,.,CAWTPAGSSGVGIQYF,TGTGCCTGGACCCCTGCCGGGTCCTCAGGGGTTGGCATTCAGTACTTC
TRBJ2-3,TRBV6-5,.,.,CASSSQSDTQYF,TGTGCCAGCAGCTCTCAGTCAGATACGCAGTATTTT
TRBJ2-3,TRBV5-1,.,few,CASSLGDLLGPDTQYF,TGCGCCAGCAGCTTGGGTGACCTCCTAGGGCCAGATACGCAGTATTTT
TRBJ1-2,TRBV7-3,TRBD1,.,CASSPVAGQGRNYGYTF,TGTGCCAGCAGCCCAGTAGCCGGACAGGGACGTAACTATGGCTACACCTTC
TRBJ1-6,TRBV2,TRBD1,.,CASKLQGKYNSPLHF,TGTGCCAGCAAATTACAGGGGAAGTATAATTCACCCCTCCACTTT
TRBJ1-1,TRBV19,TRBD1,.,CASSATGGSTEAFF,TGTGCCAGTAGTGCGACAGGGGGCTCGACTGAAGCTTTCTTT
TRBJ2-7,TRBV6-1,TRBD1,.,CASTKLDRGAYEQYF,TGTGCCAGCACTAAATTGGACAGGGGAGCCTACGAGCAGTACTTC
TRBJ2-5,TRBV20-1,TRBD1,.,CSASKAGGNQETQYF,TGCAGTGCTAGTAAGGCAGGGGGAAACCAAGAGACCCAGTACTTC
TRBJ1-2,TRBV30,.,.,CAWKGIRYGYTF,TGTGCCTGGAAAGGGATCCGTTATGGCTACACCTTC
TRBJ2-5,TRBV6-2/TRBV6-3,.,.,CASTLSGTGTSGTQYF,TGTGCCAGCACCCTATCCGGGACGGGGACTTCAGGGACCCAGTACTTC
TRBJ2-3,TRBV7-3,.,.,CASSTGPSTDTQYF,TGTGCCAGCAGCACTGGACCCAGCACAGATACGCAGTATTTT
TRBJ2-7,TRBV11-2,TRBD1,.,CASSPLTGPLEQYF,TGTGCCAGCAGCCCCTTGACAGGGCCCTTGGAGCAGTACTTC
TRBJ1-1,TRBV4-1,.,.,CASRLRMNTEAFF,TGCGCCAGCAGGTTACGGATGAACACTGAAGCTTTCTTT
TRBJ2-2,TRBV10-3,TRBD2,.,CAISLAANTGELFF,TGTGCCATCAGCCTAGCGGCCAACACCGGGGAGCTGTTTTTT
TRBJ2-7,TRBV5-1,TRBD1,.,CASSLSDRDTYEQYF,TGCGCCAGCAGCTTGAGTGACAGGGATACGTACGAGCAGTACTTC
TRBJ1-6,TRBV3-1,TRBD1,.,CASRPGTGVSPLHF,TGTGCCAGCAGACCCGGGACAGGGGTATCACCCCTCCACTTT
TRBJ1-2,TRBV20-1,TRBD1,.,CSATGVHGYTF,TGCAGTGCAACAGGGGTCCATGGCTACACCTTC
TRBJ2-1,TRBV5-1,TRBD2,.,CASSLLGLESPNEQFF,TGCGCCAGCAGCTTGTTGGGACTAGAGTCCCCCAATGAGCAGTTCTTC
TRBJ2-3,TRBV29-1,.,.,CSVDSAGTDTQYF,TGCAGCGTTGATTCTGCAGGAACAGATACGCAGTATTTT
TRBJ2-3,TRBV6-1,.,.,CASSEQGFNADTQYF,TGTGCCAGCAGTGAACAGGGGTTCAACGCAGATACGCAGTATTTT